This T cell receptor beta chain was obtained from a study of blood T cell repertoires in COVID-19. Study-wide background: Acute and convalescent COVID-19 specimens originated in the United States, Italy and Spain. PBMCs, B-cell-depleted T cells, or T cells provided the cDNA or gDNA that made up the material.

In the study's own analysis: Nucleated cell counts were estimated from reference gene primer amplification. TCRdb's table, derived via immunoSEQ multiplex PCR, lists solely in-frame clones and lacks some. V, J and clone size are taken as reported in that table, and D and trimming were inferred from the DNA itself. Of tens of thousands of clones listed, around 85% are singletons. Germline CDR1 is LGHDT and CDR2 is YNNKEL (reference sequence). J lost 0 bases, V lost 4 bases, and 14 bases had no gene match. The CDR3 consists of 19 residues. The sequencing sample was made of peripheral blood. The J gene is TRBJ1-4, the V gene TRBV3-1 (or the pseudogene TRBV3-2); 7 bases fit TRBD1. The sequence was obtained from a woman older than 75 with COVID-19, enrolled during active disease. The chain's CDR3 is CASSLDPTGFGATNEKLFF. The CDR3 DNA follows: TGTGCCAGCAGCCTCGACCCGACAGGGTTCGGGGCAACTAATGAAAAACTGTTTTTT.